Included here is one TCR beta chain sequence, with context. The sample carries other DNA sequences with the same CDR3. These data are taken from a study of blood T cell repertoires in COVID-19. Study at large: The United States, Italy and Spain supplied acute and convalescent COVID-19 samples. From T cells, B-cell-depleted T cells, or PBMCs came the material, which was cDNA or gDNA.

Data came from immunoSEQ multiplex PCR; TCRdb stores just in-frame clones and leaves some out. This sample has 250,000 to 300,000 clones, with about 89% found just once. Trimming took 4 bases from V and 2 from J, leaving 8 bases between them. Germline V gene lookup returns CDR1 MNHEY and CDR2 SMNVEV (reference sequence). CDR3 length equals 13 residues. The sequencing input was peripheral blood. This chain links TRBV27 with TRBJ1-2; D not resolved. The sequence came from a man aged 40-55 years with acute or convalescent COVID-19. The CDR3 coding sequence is TGTGCCAGCAGTTCTGGGCAGAACTATGGCTACACCTTC. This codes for CASSSGQNYGYTF.